These 18 T cell receptor beta chains came from one sample sequenced in a study of cytomegalovirus exposure and HLA in healthy donors. PCR was performed using 60 Vbeta and 13 Jbeta primers. This table comes from immunoSEQ multiplex PCR, and its TCRdb copy is limited to in-frame clones, with some not included. The profile covers about 130,000 clones, with under 85% appearing a single time and 4.2% taken by the ten largest. Sequences were obtained from PBMCs. The receptors originated from a male donor in good health and CMV-seropositive.

This chain joins TRBV9 and TRBJ2-7, with a tentative D call TRBD1 (7 bases). Germline V gene data show CDR1 as SGDLS and CDR2 as YYNGEE. The CDR3 is 15 residues long. V gave up 3 bases and J gave up 6 bases, with 19 bases separating them. The CDR3 bases are TGTGCCAGCAGCGGGACAGGAGGGAATTTCGGCGAGCAGTACTTC. Translating it yields CASSGTGGNFGEQYF.

The chain recombines TRBV19 with TRBJ2-1; possibly TRBD2 for D (5 bases). Germline values: CDR1 LNHDA, CDR2 SQIVND (reference sequence). There are 17 residues in the CDR3. Between the trimmed V and J ends, which lost 2 bases and 5 bases, there was a span of 19 bases. The CDR3 region is CASSISRQRVINNEQFF. CDR3 DNA: TGTGCCAGTAGTATATCGCGGCAGAGGGTGATCAACAATGAGCAGTTCTTC.

As for this clone: Within the sample, other DNA sequences also encode this same CDR3. The chain uses TRBV11-3 and TRBJ2-1; weak D call: TRBD1 (5 bases). This CDR3 is 15 amino acids long. Germline CDR1 reads SGHNT; CDR2 reads YENEEA. V was trimmed by 1 base and J by 6 bases, leaving 13 bases between them. The CDR3 loop is CASSLGQGYGNEQFF. For the CDR3, the DNA is TGTGCCAGCAGCTTAGGGCAGGGTTATGGCAATGAGCAGTTCTTC.

V gene TRBV18 combines with J gene TRBJ2-5; 8 bases fit TRBD1. This CDR3 has 13 amino acids. The V gene end was trimmed by 5 bases and the J gene end by 5 bases; junction bases not matched to a gene: 4. The germline CDR1 and CDR2 sequences are KGHSH and LQKENI. DNA for the CDR3: TGTGCCAGCTCATCCAGGGGGCGGGAGACCCAGTACTTC. It specifies CASSSRGRETQYF.

J is TRBJ1-1 and V is TRBV28; D not certain. CDR1 is MDHEN, CDR2 SYDVKM, per germline. With 10 bases removed from V and 1 base from J, the gap between germline ends came to 13 bases. The CDR3 extends over 13 amino acids. The CDR3 sequence: CATYEASNTEAFF. The CDR3 DNA sequence: TGTGCCACCTACGAAGCTTCGAACACTGAAGCTTTCTTT.

V and J are TRBV28 and TRBJ1-5; D might be TRBD1 (5 bases). Germline V gene lookup returns CDR1 MDHEN and CDR2 SYDVKM. V was cut by 2 bases and J by 3 bases, with 8 bases left in between. This CDR3 region has 14 residues. The CDR3 protein is CASSLRGNNQPQHF. CDR3 DNA sequence: TGTGCCAGCAGTTTACGGGGGAACAATCAGCCCCAGCATTTT.

V gene TRBV19 combines with J gene TRBJ1-4, with TRBD1 matching 9 bases. CDR1 and CDR2 from the germline V gene are LNHDA and SQIVND (reference sequence). V gave up 6 bases and J gave up 5 bases; unmatched junction bases: 7. The CDR3 runs to 15 residues. In DNA form, the CDR3 reads TGTGCCAGTAGAGACGGACAGGGGTTCAATGAAAAACTGTTTTTT. Residues: CASRDGQGFNEKLFF.

Points on this clone: A read error may produce the germline difference seen at one junction end. This chain joins TRBV10-3 and TRBJ2-5, with 12 bases fitting TRBD2. The CDR3 runs 19 residues. CDR1 ENHRY and CDR2 SYGVKD come from the germline V gene. CDR3 amino acids: CAISEMLAGGLGGQQTQYF. The CDR3 DNA is TGTGCCATCAGTGAGATGCTAGCGGGGGGGCTCGGCGGCCAACAGACCCAGTACTTC.

The genes are TRBV5-6 and TRBJ1-2; D possibly corresponds to TRBD1 (6 bases). The CDR3 consists of 15 residues. Germline CDR1 is SGHDT and CDR2 is YYEEEE. V lost 2 bases and J lost 4, with 15 bases in between. CDR3 protein: CASSLPQGGIYGYTF. The CDR3 DNA reads as TGTGCCAGCAGCTTACCACAGGGTGGGATCTATGGCTACACCTTC.

This rearrangement joins TRBV11-2 to TRBJ1-4; 10 bases line up with TRBD1. The junction had 13 bases not matched to a gene; V was cut back by 4 bases and J by 8 bases. CDR3 size: 17 residues. Germline lookup yields CDR1 SGHAT and CDR2 FQNNGV. CDR3 amino acids: CASSSRQGARRREKLFF. The CDR3 DNA is TGTGCCAGCAGCTCCCGACAGGGGGCCCGTAGGAGGGAAAAACTGTTTTTT.

Remarks on this clone: The junction differs from germline at one of its ends, possibly a read error. V is TRBV7-9 and J is TRBJ2-3; the match to TRBD1 covers 7 bases. The CDR3 length is 15 residues. Germline V gives CDR1 SEHNR, CDR2 FQNEAQ (reference sequence). This CDR3 is CSSSIGTASTDTQYF. DNA of the CDR3: TGTTCCAGCAGCATCGGGACAGCTAGCACAGATACGCAGTATTTT.

The V call is TRBV6-5, the J call TRBJ2-7; no definite D call. The CDR3 totals 12 residues. Between the trimmed V and J ends, which lost 5 bases and 3 bases, there was a span of 8 bases. Germline V gives CDR1 MNHEY, CDR2 SVGAGI. CDR3 region: CASSGRSYEQYF. The CDR3 coding sequence is TGTGCCAGCAGTGGCCGAAGCTACGAGCAGTACTTC.

This clone was recorded once. The chain couples TRBV9 to TRBJ1-1; D is unresolved. Germline CDR1 SGDLS, CDR2 YYNGEE. The CDR3 totals 11 residues. Trimming cost V 0 bases and J 10 bases, with 7 bases left between them. CDR3: CASSVGEVAFF. The CDR3 bases are TGTGCCAGCAGCGTAGGGGAGGTAGCTTTCTTT.

This chain connects TRBV5-1 to TRBJ2-3; TRBD1 aligns across 7 bases. Trimming removed 4 bases from V and 4 bases from J; junction bases left unmatched: 6. This CDR3 region has 14 residues. CDR1 is SGHRS and CDR2 is YFSETQ in the germline V gene. The CDR3 DNA sequence: TGCGCCAGCAGCCCCGACAGGGTCCCAGATACGCAGTATTTT. Translated, it gives CASSPDRVPDTQYF.

The chain couples TRBV7-9 to TRBJ2-3; no clear D. This CDR3 contains 12 residues. Trimming pared 5 bases from V and 4 bases from J, leaving 7 bases between. Germline-derived CDR1 and CDR2 are SEHNR and FQNEAQ (reference sequence). The CDR3 nucleotides are TGTGCCAGCAGCCCAGCGCCAGATACGCAGTATTTT. This translates into CASSPAPDTQYF. The full variable domain, in which reference TRBV7-9 and TRBJ2-3 provide the parts outside the CDR3, is DTGVSQNPRHKITKRGQNVTFRCDPISEHNRLYWYRQTLGQGPEFLTYFQNEAQLEKSRLLSDRFSAERPKGSFSTLEIQRTEQGDSAMYLCASSPAPDTQYFGPGTRLTVL.

The CDR3 loop reads CASSSAAGLPLGEQYF. CDR3 bases: TGTGCCAGCAGTTCCGCCGCGGGACTCCCCCTTGGGGAGCAGTACTTC. The chain recombines TRBV27 with TRBJ2-7, with D possibly TRBD2 on 6 matching bases. The CDR3 is 16 residues long. The V end lost 4 bases, the J end lost 7 bases, and 23 bases lay between the germline ends. CDR1 is MNHEY and CDR2 is SMNVEV in the germline V gene (reference sequence).

The V gene is TRBV7-3, the J gene TRBJ2-2, with a tentative D call TRBD2 (5 bases). Germline CDR1 is SGHTA and CDR2 is FQGTGA. This CDR3 has 15 amino acids. V shed 5 bases and J shed 6 bases, with 16 bases lying between them. The CDR3, as DNA: TGTGCCAGCAGCCCCTCGACGGGATATTCCGGGGAGCTGTTTTTT. Translated, it gives CASSPSTGYSGELFF.

The chain carries TRBV10-1 and TRBJ2-7; D may be TRBD2 (5 bases). Germline V gives CDR1 WNHNN, CDR2 SYGVQD (reference sequence). V was pared by 9 bases and J by 0 bases, with 24 bases between. The CDR3 totals 17 residues. The CDR3, as DNA: TGCGCCAGGGGGTTTTTAGAGGGTTTGCCTGGCTCCTACGAGCAGTACTTC. Translating gives CARGFLEGLPGSYEQYF.